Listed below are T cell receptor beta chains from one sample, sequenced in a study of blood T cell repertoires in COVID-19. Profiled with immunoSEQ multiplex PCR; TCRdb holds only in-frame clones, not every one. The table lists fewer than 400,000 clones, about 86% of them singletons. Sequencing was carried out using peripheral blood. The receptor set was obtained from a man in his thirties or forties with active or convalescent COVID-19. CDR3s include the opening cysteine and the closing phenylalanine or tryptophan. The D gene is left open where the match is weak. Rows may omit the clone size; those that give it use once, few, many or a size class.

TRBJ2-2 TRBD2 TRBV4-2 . TGTGCCAGCAGCCAAGACGCCCTAGCGGGAGGCACCGGGGAGCTGTTTTTT CASSQDALAGGTGELFF
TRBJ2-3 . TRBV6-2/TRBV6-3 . TGTGCCAGCAGTTCCCACGGGTTGGTAGATACGCAGTATTTT CASSSHGLVDTQYF
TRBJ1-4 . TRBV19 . TGTGCCAGTAGTATCTCTTCGGTATGGCCGCGGAGAGAAAAACTGTTTTTT CASSISSVWPRREKLFF
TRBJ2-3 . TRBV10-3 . TGTGCCATCAGTGGGACAGATTCAGATACGCAGTATTTT CAISGTDSDTQYF
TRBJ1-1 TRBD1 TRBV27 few TGTGCCAGCAGCCCCCGGACAGGTCAGATTAGGCCGACTGAAGCTTTCTTT CASSPRTGQIRPTEAFF
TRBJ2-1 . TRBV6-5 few TGTGCCAGCAGCAAGGGGCTAGGCAATGAGCAGTTCTTC CASSKGLGNEQFF
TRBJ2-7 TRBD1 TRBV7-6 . TGTGCCAGCAGCCCCAACCCGGGACAGGGGCCGGACGAGCAGTACTTC CASSPNPGQGPDEQYF
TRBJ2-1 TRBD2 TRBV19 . TGTGCCAGTAGACCGGGGGGTGGGAGGAAGCAGTTCTTC CASRPGGGRKQFF
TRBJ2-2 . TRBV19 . TGTGCCAGTAGTCCCCAGGGTGGAACCGGGGAGCTGTTTTTT CASSPQGGTGELFF
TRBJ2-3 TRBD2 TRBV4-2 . TGTGCCAGCAGCCAAATCTCACTAGCGGGAGGCCCACGGGGCACAGATACGCAGTATTTT CASSQISLAGGPRGTDTQYF
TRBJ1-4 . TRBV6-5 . TGTGCCAGCAGCACCGAGAAAAAGGAAAAACTGTTTTTT CASSTEKKEKLFF
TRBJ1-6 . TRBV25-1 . TGTGCCAGCAGTGAATGGGCCAATAATTCACCCCTCCACTTT CASSEWANNSPLHF
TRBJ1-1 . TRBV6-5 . TGTGCCAGCAAAAACCCGCGTGAAGCTTTCTTT CASKNPREAFF
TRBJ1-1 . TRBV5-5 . TGTGCCAGCAGCTTGTTAGGGGGTGAAGCTTTCTTT CASSLLGGEAFF
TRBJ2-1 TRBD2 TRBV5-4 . TGTGCCAGCAGAACGGGACTAGGCAATGAGCAGTTCTTC CASRTGLGNEQFF
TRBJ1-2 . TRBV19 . TGTGCCAGTAGTATGAGGTCGCTCGCCCCTAACTATGGCTACACCTTC CASSMRSLAPNYGYTF
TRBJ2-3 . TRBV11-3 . TGTGCCAGCAGCTTACCTTCCTCGGGGGCGCAGTATTTT CASSLPSSGAQYF
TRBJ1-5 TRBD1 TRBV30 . TGTGCCTGGAGCCCCGGGACAGGGGTTTTTGGCAATCAGCCCCAGCATTTT CAWSPGTGVFGNQPQHF
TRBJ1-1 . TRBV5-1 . TGCGCCAGCAGCTTGTCGGGATGGGGCACTGAAGCTTTCTTT CASSLSGWGTEAFF
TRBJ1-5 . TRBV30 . TGTGCCTGGAGTAACCGGGTGGATCAGCCCCAGCATTTT CAWSNRVDQPQHF
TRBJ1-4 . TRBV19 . TGTGCCAGTAGTTTCAGACAGCCGTCTAATGAAAAACTGTTTTTT CASSFRQPSNEKLFF
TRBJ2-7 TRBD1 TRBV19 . TGTGCCAGTAGTGATACCGGGACAGGGGTGTACGAGCAGTACTTC CASSDTGTGVYEQYF
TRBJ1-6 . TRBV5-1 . TGCGCCAGCAGCTTTATATCAGGGCGCTATAATTCACCCCTCCACTTT CASSFISGRYNSPLHF
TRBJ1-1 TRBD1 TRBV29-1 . TGCAGCTTACAGGGGCAGGGGAACACTGAAGCTTTCTTT CSLQGQGNTEAFF
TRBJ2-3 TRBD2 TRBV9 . TGTGCCAGCAGCCACCGGGTAGGGAGGGTGAATACGCAGTATTTT CASSHRVGRVNTQYF
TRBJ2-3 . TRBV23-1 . TGCGCCAGCAGTCAAACAGGAAGACGACGTAGCACAGATACGCAGTATTTT CASSQTGRRRSTDTQYF
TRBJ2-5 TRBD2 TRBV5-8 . TGTGCCAGCAGCTTGTTATGGGGACTAGCGGCGGAGACCCAGTACTTC CASSLLWGLAAETQYF
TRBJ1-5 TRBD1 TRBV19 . TGTGCCAGTAGTATAGCTCGAGCCCGACAGGGGAGCAATCAGCCCCAGCATTTT CASSIARARQGSNQPQHF
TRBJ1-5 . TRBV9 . TGTGCCAGCAGCCGCGACGGGGGTTATCAGCCCCAGCATTTT CASSRDGGYQPQHF
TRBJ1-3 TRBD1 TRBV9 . TGTGCCAGCAGCGGGACCCTACAGGGGTCGAAGGGAAACACCATATATTTT CASSGTLQGSKGNTIYF
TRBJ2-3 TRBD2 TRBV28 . TGTGCCAGCAAAGGAAGCGGGGGCTCCACGGCAGATACGCAGTATTTT CASKGSGGSTADTQYF
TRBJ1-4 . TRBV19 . TGTGCCTCCGAGGAGGCACCCGGAGTGGGAAAACTGTTTTTT CASEEAPGVGKLFF
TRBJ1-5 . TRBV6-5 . TGTGCCAGCGGATTACAAGGGGGCAATCAGCCCCAGCATTTT CASGLQGGNQPQHF
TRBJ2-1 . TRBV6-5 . TGTGCCAGCAGTTACCGGCGCAGGGGGGATGAGCAGTTCTTC CASSYRRRGDEQFF
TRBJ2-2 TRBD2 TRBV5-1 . TGCGCCAGCAGCTACACGGGACTAGCGGGGGGGCCGAACACCGGGGAGCTGTTTTTT CASSYTGLAGGPNTGELFF
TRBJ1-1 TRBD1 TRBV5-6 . TGTGCCAGCAGCGACCACAGGGGACGGAGGACTGAAGCTTTCTTT CASSDHRGRRTEAFF
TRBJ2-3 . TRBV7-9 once TGTGCCAGCACCCCCTGGTTTAAAGACTCAAGCTTTGAGTATTTT CASTPWFKDSSFEYF
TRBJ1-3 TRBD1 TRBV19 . TGTGCCAGTGGGCCAACAGGGGTCGGAAGAAACACCATATATTTT CASGPTGVGRNTIYF
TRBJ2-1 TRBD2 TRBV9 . TGTGCCAGCAGCGTCGCAAGCGGGAGGGTGGGCAATGAGCAGTTCTTC CASSVASGRVGNEQFF
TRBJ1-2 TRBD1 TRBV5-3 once TGTGCCAGAAGCTGGGCGTGGCAGGGGGATGGCTACACCTTC CARSWAWQGDGYTF
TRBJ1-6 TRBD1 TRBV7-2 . TGTGCCAGCAGCTTAGCCTTACAGGGGCGAGGACCCTATAATTCACCCCTCCACTTT CASSLALQGRGPYNSPLHF
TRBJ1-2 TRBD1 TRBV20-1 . TGCAGTGCTACAGGGGGCGATAGACGAACCTTC CSATGGDRRTF
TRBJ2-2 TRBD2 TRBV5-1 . TGCGCCAGCAGCGCAGGGACTAGCGGTACTCCCGGGGAGCTGTTTTTT CASSAGTSGTPGELFF
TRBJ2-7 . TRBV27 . TGTGCCAGCAGTTTATCGAATGCCGGCGAGCAGTACTTC CASSLSNAGEQYF
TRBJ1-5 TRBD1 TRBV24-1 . TGTGCCACCAGTGATGGTAGGACAGGGCTGGGCAATCAGCCCCAGCATTTT CATSDGRTGLGNQPQHF
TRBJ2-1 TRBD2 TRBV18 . TGTGCCAGCTCACCGGTTCTAGCGGGGACCTCCCATGAGCAGTTCTTC CASSPVLAGTSHEQFF